This is a list of T cell receptor beta chains from one sample in a study of cytomegalovirus exposure and HLA in healthy donors. The data were produced by immunoSEQ multiplex PCR, yet TCRdb's version contains in-frame clones alone and is incomplete. The sample lists 150,000 to 200,000 clones; around 68% were seen once. Material for sequencing was PBMCs. The receptor set was obtained from a man in his forties or fifties in good health and CMV-seronegative. Both conserved end residues are part of each CDR3. A D gene is named only where the DNA matches it firmly.

length,V,D,CDR3
14,TRBV28,.,CASSPGIAKNIQYF
17,TRBV18,.,CASSPPKGRGKDNEQFF
13,TRBV19,.,CASNQGSTGELFF
14,TRBV5-4,TRBD1,CASSGTGGGHGYTF
14,TRBV5-1,.,CASSLVSGTDGYTF
16,TRBV28,.,CASHSGSGHLFGEQFF
16,TRBV15,TRBD1,CATSRDRATTNEKLFF
15,TRBV7-9,TRBD1,CASSLAWTGDYEQYF
14,TRBV6-1,TRBD1,CASTRDRGPYGYTF
17,TRBV2,TRBD2,CASSESSSGGPTDTQYF
15,TRBV5-1,.,CASSLAMGQYTEAFF
12,TRBV5-8,.,CASSRRVDTQYF
14,TRBV6-5,.,CASSYSTTVRGYTF
15,TRBV6-5,TRBD2,CASSYSRDYSYEQYF
13,TRBV6-1,.,CASSETAGFGYTF
14,TRBV15,.,CATSRGGFNEKLFF
15,TRBV5-1,TRBD1,CASSVRQGGATEAFF
14,TRBV5-4,.,CASSQGGPSYEQYF
13,TRBV5-1,.,CASSLKGGYEQYF
17,TRBV18,.,CASSATGQGSQNTEAFF
15,TRBV10-2,TRBD1,CASRTGQGWNSPLHF
14,TRBV6-5,.,CASRLDRLNSPLHF
14,TRBV10-3,.,CAITARQDNTEAFF
14,TRBV29-1,TRBD2,CSVEAGGPTDTQYF
14,TRBV2,.,CASSWSQGKDGYTF
14,TRBV6-5,.,CASTYRRGSNEQFF
16,TRBV6-5,TRBD2,CASSYSRLAIPHEQYF
16,TRBV9,.,CASSAYGQSSGNTIYF
15,TRBV2,.,CASSPQAVTNYGYTF
17,TRBV18,TRBD1,CASSRLGDSVNTGELFF
15,TRBV19,.,CASSFAGTSGNTIYF
14,TRBV5-1,TRBD1,CASSSTGDREKLFF
14,TRBV7-9,.,CASSLVTQIYGYTF
14,TRBV6-1,.,CATLSGTGTREQYF
15,TRBV28,.,CASSPHEGGSQPQHF
13,TRBV4-3,TRBD1,CASSQGYRGGYTF
16,TRBV7-6,TRBD2,CASSSQRGWRTDTQYF
15,TRBV5-5,.,CASSLAGGGEQPQHF
14,TRBV2,TRBD2,CASQGLAGGNEQFF
11,TRBV6-5,.,CASSYAGRAFF
14,TRBV4-3,TRBD1,CASSQTGNNSPLHF
15,TRBV5-1,.,CASSLGTPSTDTQYF
14,TRBV5-1,.,CASSLEAGYQPQHF
14,TRBV6-5,.,CASSYSQGRIKPFF
13,TRBV11-2,.,CASSLGAVYGYTF
13,TRBV15,TRBD2,CATRGVSTDTQYF
13,TRBV11-2,.,CASSLVGLETQYF
17,TRBV5-4,TRBD1,CASSHNRGQGGTDTQYF
13,TRBV5-1,TRBD1,CASTQTGEEKLFF
14,TRBV5-1,.,CASSGGGVDTEAFF
16,TRBV14,.,CASSQGLLAGQETQYF
15,TRBV9,.,CASSPLGEEYYGYTF
16,TRBV19,.,CASSMWGAGSNQPQHF
14,TRBV6-5,.,CASSYQTGLGEQYF
16,TRBV27,.,CASSLNMEGMAYGYTF
14,TRBV5-6,.,CASSFGTGAYEQYF
14,TRBV16,TRBD1,CASSHSTGGSGYTF
15,TRBV4-1,TRBD2,CASSQTGTRSNEQFF